Presented here are 2 T cell receptor beta chains from one specimen sequenced in a study of blood T cell repertoires in COVID-19. Data came from immunoSEQ multiplex PCR; TCRdb stores just in-frame clones and leaves some out. The profile shows roughly 200,000 clones, 80% to 90% of them singletons. The sample comprised peripheral blood. Receptors were obtained from a man between 60 and 75 years old with acute or convalescent COVID-19.

This chain joins TRBV9 and TRBJ2-3, with a weak D call TRBD1 (6 bases). CDR1 is SGDLS, CDR2 YYNGEE, per germline. This CDR3 comprises 15 residues. The V end lost 4 bases, the J end lost 5 bases, and 17 bases lay between the germline ends. CDR3 sequence: CASSPHGGAVDTQYF. CDR3 DNA: TGTGCCAGCAGCCCTCATGGGGGCGCGGTAGATACGCAGTATTTT.

This clone was counted once. The CDR3: CARGRTEAFF. DNA of the CDR3: TGTGCCAGGGGCCGCACTGAAGCTTTCTTT. The V call is TRBV2, the J call TRBJ1-1; no definite D call. This CDR3 region has 10 residues. CDR1 and CDR2 (germline): SNHLY, FYNNEI. V was cut by 9 bases and J by 4 bases, with 6 bases left in between.